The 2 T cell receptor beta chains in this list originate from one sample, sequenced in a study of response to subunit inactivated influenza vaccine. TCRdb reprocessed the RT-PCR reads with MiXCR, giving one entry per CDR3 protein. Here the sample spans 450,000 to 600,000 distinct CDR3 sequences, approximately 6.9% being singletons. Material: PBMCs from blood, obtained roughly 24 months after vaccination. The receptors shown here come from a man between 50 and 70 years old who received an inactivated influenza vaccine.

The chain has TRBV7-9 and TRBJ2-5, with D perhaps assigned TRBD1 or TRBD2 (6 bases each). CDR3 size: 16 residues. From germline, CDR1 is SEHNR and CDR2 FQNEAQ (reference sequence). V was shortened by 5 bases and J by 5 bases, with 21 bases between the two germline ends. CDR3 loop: CASSTTATGRLETQYF. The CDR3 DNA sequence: TGTGCCAGCAGCACTACAGCAACAGGGAGGTTGGAGACCCAGTACTTC.

CDR3 loop: CASSTEGLAGRRGEQFF. Written as DNA, the CDR3 is TGTGCCAGTAGTACCGAGGGACTAGCGGGCCGAAGGGGTGAGCAGTTCTTC. The gene calls are TRBV19 and TRBJ2-1; 12 nucleotides align to TRBD2. Trimming took 4 bases from V and 9 from J; bases not matched to a gene: 13. Germline V gives CDR1 LNHDA, CDR2 SQIVND (reference sequence). The CDR3 contains 17 residues. The full variable domain, completed using reference TRBV19 and TRBJ2-1, is DGGITQSPKYLFRKEGQNVTLSCEQNLNHDAMYWYRQDPGQGLRLIYYSQIVNDFQKGDIAEGYSVSREKKESFPLTVTSAQKNPTAFYLCASSTEGLAGRRGEQFFGPGTRLTVL.